This T cell receptor beta chain was retrieved from a study of blood T cell repertoires in COVID-19. Method: immunoSEQ multiplex PCR; TCRdb's copy keeps in-frame clones and lacks some. The table has about 180,000 clones, 80% to 85% seen once. The CDR3 runs 14 residues. Per the germline V gene, CDR1 is MDHEN and CDR2 is SYDVKM. The germline V and J ends were trimmed by 6 bases and 3 bases, with 12 bases remaining between them. The sample taken for sequencing was peripheral blood. This sequence joins TRBV28 and TRBJ1-3, with a possible D match to TRBD1 (6 bases). The sequence was obtained from a woman aged 65 to 85 with COVID-19, enrolled during active disease. The CDR3 sequence is CASRERGGGNTIYF. DNA for the CDR3: TGTGCCAGCAGGGAAAGGGGGGGTGGAAACACCATATATTTT.